This is a list of T cell receptor beta chains from one sample in a study of blood T cell repertoires in COVID-19. Data came from immunoSEQ multiplex PCR; TCRdb stores just in-frame clones and leaves some out. The data contain 75,000 to 95,000 clones, roughly 90% of them singletons. Sequenced sample: peripheral blood. Receptors were obtained from a human donor in a cohort sampled during active COVID-19. CDR3s include the opening cysteine and the closing phenylalanine or tryptophan. The D gene is left open where the match is weak. Size values are once, few and many counts, or a class for expanded clones, and some rows have none.

>TRBD1|TRBV5-4|once|TRBJ1-1
TGTGCCAGCAGCGGTACCGGGACAGTGAACACTGAAGCTTTCTTT
CASSGTGTVNTEAFF
>.|TRBV30|.|TRBJ1-1
TGTGCCATGGAAAGACAGGCAGTAAACACTGAAGCTTTCTTT
CAMERQAVNTEAFF
>.|TRBV24-1|.|TRBJ2-1
TGTGCCACCAGTGATAGAATAGCTTCGGAGCAGTTCTTC
CATSDRIASEQFF
>.|TRBV7-9|.|TRBJ2-2
TGTGCCAGCAGCTTAACAGCGGAGGAGCTGTTTTTT
CASSLTAEELFF
>.|TRBV24-1|.|TRBJ2-3
TGTGCCACCAGTGACACCAGGGGACCCCATGCAGATACGCAGTATTTT
CATSDTRGPHADTQYF
>TRBD2|TRBV29-1|.|TRBJ2-3
TGCAGCGTTGCGAGCGGGAGGGCCGGTTCAGATACGCAGTATTTT
CSVASGRAGSDTQYF
>TRBD1|TRBV19|once|TRBJ1-1
TGTGCCAGTAGTACACGGACAGGCGGAACTGAAGCTTTCTTT
CASSTRTGGTEAFF
>TRBD1|TRBV24-1|.|TRBJ2-2
TGTGCCACCAGTGACTCCGGGACAGGGGGCGAGAACACCGGGGAGCTGTTTTTT
CATSDSGTGGENTGELFF
>.|TRBV7-9|.|TRBJ2-7
TGTGCCAGCAGCCCCCTAGATCAGAATGCCTACGAGCAGTACTTC
CASSPLDQNAYEQYF
>.|TRBV7-9|.|TRBJ1-5
TGTGCCAGCAATTTAGGGGGTAGCAATCAGCCCCAGCATTTT
CASNLGGSNQPQHF
>TRBD1|TRBV9|.|TRBJ1-2
TGTGCCAGCTCGCGTGGACAGGGAGGCTACACCTTC
CASSRGQGGYTF
>.|TRBV6-6|.|TRBJ1-1
TGTGCCAGCAGGCGAAGGGGCGACACTGAAGCTTTCTTT
CASRRRGDTEAFF
>TRBD1|TRBV27|many|TRBJ2-3
TGTGCCAGCAGGACCGACAGGGGGCATTCAGATACGCAGTATTTT
CASRTDRGHSDTQYF
>TRBD2|TRBV5-1|.|TRBJ2-5
TGCGCCAGCAGCTTATCAAGCGGGGCGCCAGAGACCCAGTACTTC
CASSLSSGAPETQYF
>TRBD1|TRBV7-8|.|TRBJ1-1
TGTGCCAGCAGCTTAAGAGACAGGGTCACTGAAGCTTTCTTT
CASSLRDRVTEAFF
>.|TRBV15|.|TRBJ2-6
TGTGCCACCAGCAGAGAGGGGTTCGACACAGGATGGGGGGCCAACGTCCTGACTTTC
CATSREGFDTGWGANVLTF
>TRBD1|TRBV5-1|.|TRBJ2-1
TGCGCCAGCAGCTTGCAAGGGGGGACAGGGTCCTACAATGAGCAGTTCTTC
CASSLQGGTGSYNEQFF
>.|TRBV7-9|.|TRBJ1-2
TGTGCCAGCAGCTTACAGGGCGGTGACTATGGCTACACCTTC
CASSLQGGDYGYTF
>.|TRBV7-2|.|TRBJ1-5
TGTGCCAGCAGCTCCGGGAAGAGGTATAGCAATCAGCCCCAGCATTTT
CASSSGKRYSNQPQHF
>TRBD2|TRBV28|once|TRBJ2-5
TGTGCCAGCAGCCCCACTAGCGGGAGGGCCAGAGGGACCCAGTACTTC
CASSPTSGRARGTQYF
>.|TRBV7-9|few|TRBJ1-4
TGTGCCAGCAGCTTACGGACAGCTTTAAATGAAAAACTGTTTTTT
CASSLRTALNEKLFF
>TRBD2|TRBV2|.|TRBJ2-2
TGTGCCAGCAGCGTGGGACTAGCGGAGCGGGCCGGGGAGCTGTTTTTT
CASSVGLAERAGELFF
>.|TRBV6-5|.|TRBJ1-6
TGTGCCAGCAGTCCAGGGACGGGGGATTCGGCCCTCCACTTT
CASSPGTGDSALHF
>.|TRBV6-2/TRBV6-3|.|TRBJ1-1
TGTGCCAGCAGTCCAGAAGGACAGAACACTGAAGCTTTCTTT
CASSPEGQNTEAFF
>TRBD2|TRBV4-1|.|TRBJ2-7
TGCGCCAGCAGCCAAGCGCTAGCGGGGGGGTATGAGCAGTACTTC
CASSQALAGGYEQYF
>.|TRBV3-1/TRBV3-2|.|TRBJ1-6
TGTGCCAGCAGCAGCAGGGGCGCGAATTCACCCCTCCACTTT
CASSSRGANSPLHF
>TRBD1|TRBV15|.|TRBJ2-3
TGTGCCACTATGGTTGGGTACGGGACAGGGGGCGAGACGCAGTATTTT
CATMVGYGTGGETQYF
>TRBD2|TRBV6-6|.|TRBJ2-2
TGTGCCAGCAGTCACGGGACTAGCGGGGGGCCGAACACCGGGGAGCTGTTTTTT
CASSHGTSGGPNTGELFF
>TRBD2|TRBV10-3|.|TRBJ2-3
TGTGCCATCAGTGAGTCTGCTAGCGGAACTAGCACAGATACGCAGTATTTT
CAISESASGTSTDTQYF
>.|TRBV20-1|.|TRBJ1-1
TGCAGTGCTAGTTCGGGACTCTCCCAGGCTGAAGCTTTCTTT
CSASSGLSQAEAFF
>.|TRBV5-5|.|TRBJ2-5
TGTGCCAGCAGCTTGCCCGCCAGATTAGAGACCCAGTACTTC
CASSLPARLETQYF
>.|TRBV18|.|TRBJ2-7
TGTGCCAGCTCACCACCGGGACTCCCCAACGAGCAGTACTTC
CASSPPGLPNEQYF
>.|TRBV5-1|once|TRBJ2-5
TGCGCCAGCAGCTTTCGGACATTGGAGACCCAGTACTTC
CASSFRTLETQYF
>TRBD2|TRBV6-2/TRBV6-3|.|TRBJ2-7
TGTGCCAGCAGTTCCGGGACTAGCGGGAGATGGGAGCAGTACTTC
CASSSGTSGRWEQYF
>.|TRBV9|few|TRBJ2-3
TGTGCCAGCAGCGTAGAGGTGGGCAGGGGAACAGATACGCAGTATTTT
CASSVEVGRGTDTQYF
>.|TRBV5-1|once|TRBJ2-5
TGCGCCAGCAGCTTAGCGGACCCCCCCGGAGCGAACCAGTACTTC
CASSLADPPGANQYF
>.|TRBV27|.|TRBJ1-1
TGTGCCAGCAGTCCTTCATTTAGGGGCCCGATGAACACTGAAGCTTTCTTT
CASSPSFRGPMNTEAFF
>.|TRBV6-6|.|TRBJ1-6
TGTGCCGGAAAACAGTATAATTCACCCCTCCACTTT
CAGKQYNSPLHF
>.|TRBV21-1|.|TRBJ1-4
TGTGCCAGCAGCAGTATTGTAGGGAGGGAAAATGAAAAACTGTTTTTT
CASSSIVGRENEKLFF
>TRBD1|TRBV7-2|.|TRBJ1-6
TGTGCCAGCAGCATCAAGACAGGGTACTATAATTCACCCCTCCACTTT
CASSIKTGYYNSPLHF
>.|TRBV4-3|.|TRBJ1-3
TGCGCCAGCAGCCGAGGGGGGGCGAACTCTGGAAACACCATATATTTT
CASSRGGANSGNTIYF
>.|TRBV19|.|TRBJ2-2
TGTGCCAGTAGTATCAGCACAGGGCGGACCGGGGAGCTGTTTTTT
CASSISTGRTGELFF
>TRBD1|TRBV18|.|TRBJ1-1
TGTGCCAGCTCGCTCAACAGGGGGCGCACTGAAGCTTTCTTT
CASSLNRGRTEAFF
>.|TRBV7-6|.|TRBJ1-4
TGTGCCAGCAGCTTACAGGTGGCTAATGAAAAACTGTTTTTT
CASSLQVANEKLFF
>.|TRBV5-1|.|TRBJ2-7
TGCGCCAGCAGCCCATACGAGCAGTACTTC
CASSPYEQYF
>TRBD1|TRBV4-2|.|TRBJ1-1
TGTGCCAGCAGCTGGACAGGAGAAAACACTGAAGCTTTCTTT
CASSWTGENTEAFF
>TRBD1|TRBV5-8|.|TRBJ1-6
TGTGCCAGCAGCACGGGACAGGGTTATAATTCACCCCTCCACTTT
CASSTGQGYNSPLHF
>TRBD2|TRBV3-1/TRBV3-2|.|TRBJ2-1
TGTGCCAGCAGCCAAAACATCAGGCGGGGGAGCTCCTACAATGAGCAGTTCTTC
CASSQNIRRGSSYNEQFF
>TRBD2|TRBV7-6|.|TRBJ2-1
TGTGCCAGCAGCCGACTAGCCCGGACCGCACACAATGAGCAGTTCTTC
CASSRLARTAHNEQFF
>TRBD2|TRBV7-6|few|TRBJ2-1
TGTGCCAGCAGCTTCAACGCTGCTGGGACTAGCGGGAGTGAGCAGTTCTTC
CASSFNAAGTSGSEQFF
>TRBD1|TRBV6-5|.|TRBJ2-5
TGTGCCAGCAGCGGTGACAGGGGGCTTTTTGAGACCCAGTACTTC
CASSGDRGLFETQYF
>.|TRBV3-1/TRBV3-2|.|TRBJ1-2
TGTGCCAGCAGCCCATTCGTGGGGGGTTTAAATTATGGCTACACCTTC
CASSPFVGGLNYGYTF
>TRBD2|TRBV9|once|TRBJ2-7
TGTGCCAGCAGCCTTCGTGCGGGAGGGCCATACGAGCAGTACTTC
CASSLRAGGPYEQYF
>TRBD1|TRBV5-4|.|TRBJ2-7
TGTGCCAGCAGCTTACAGGGGGCCTACGAGCAGTACTTC
CASSLQGAYEQYF
>TRBD1|TRBV4-1|.|TRBJ2-5
TGCGCCAGCAGCCTAACGGACAGGATGGAGACCCAGTACTTC
CASSLTDRMETQYF
>TRBD1|TRBV6-2/TRBV6-3|.|TRBJ2-1
TGTGCCAGCAGTTACATCGGGGACAGCTCCTACAATGAGCAGTTCTTC
CASSYIGDSSYNEQFF
>TRBD1|TRBV23-1|.|TRBJ1-5
TGCGCCAGCGGAACCCAGGGGGATTGCAATCAGCCCCAGCATTTT
CASGTQGDCNQPQHF
>.|TRBV3-1/TRBV3-2|.|TRBJ2-7
TGTGCCAGCAGCCAAGACTACCGGAGATCCTACGAGCAGTACTTC
CASSQDYRRSYEQYF
>.|TRBV19|.|TRBJ2-3
TGTGCCAGTAGTACCACAGGTACTAGCACAGATACGCAGTATTTT
CASSTTGTSTDTQYF